This T cell receptor (beta chain) was profiled in a study of graft-versus-host responses after intestinal transplantation. Study conclusions and caveats: When patients had graft-donor T cell macrochimerism, their allografts held high graft-versus-host to host-versus-graft clonal ratios.

Tissue from the graft was processed to free its intraepithelial and lamina propria lymphocytes. Produced via immunoSEQ multiplex PCR; TCRdb's table is partial and in-frame only. The sample includes about 9,600 clones, roughly 79% of them seen just once. A remark on this clone: Antigen unknown.

Germline CDR1 reads SGDLS; CDR2 reads YYNGEE. V was clipped by 3 bases and J by 5 bases; unmatched bases: 14. This CDR3 is built from 17 residues. This TCR was sampled from a human patient who received an intestinal transplant, so some T cells may come from the graft donor. This sequence joins TRBV9 and TRBJ2-7; 10 nucleotides agree with TRBD1. This specimen consisted of ileum tissue, obtained roughly 470 days after intestinal transplantation. The CDR3 loop is CASSARGLGTGVDEQYF. The CDR3 bases are TGTGCCAGCAGCGCGCGGGGACTCGGGACAGGGGTCGACGAGCAGTACTTC.